This entry lists 14 T cell receptor beta chains sequenced from one sample in a study of PD-1 and CTLA-4 blockade in melanoma. Measured with immunoSEQ multiplex PCR; TCRdb has only the in-frame clones, and not every one. The sample consists of around 31,000 clones, 88% of them appearing once. This material consisted of CD8+ T cells from peripheral blood, taken from a patient given anti-PD-1 treatment. The receptors stem from a human donor with melanoma.

CDR3: CASSGLTSGRTDTQYF. The CDR3 bases are TGTGCCAGCAGTGGACTGACTAGCGGGAGAACAGATACGCAGTATTTT. The rearrangement links TRBV6-2 or TRBV6-3 to TRBJ2-3; the match to TRBD2 covers 12 bases. Losses at the gene ends were 5 bases for V and 3 bases for J; bases not matched to a gene: 6. Germline CDR1 reads MNHEY; CDR2 reads SVGEGT. The CDR3 has 16 amino acids.

V is TRBV24-1 and J is TRBJ2-3; D may be TRBD1 (5 bases). This CDR3 spans 13 amino acids. Germline-derived CDR1 and CDR2 are KGHDR and SFDVKD. V lost 4 bases and J 10 bases, leaving 14 bases between the germline ends. CDR3 nucleotides: TGTGCCACCAGTGAAAGTTTCAGGGCCCCGCAGTATTTT. Its protein is CATSESFRAPQYF.

V is TRBV5-6 and J is TRBJ1-6; D is ambiguous. The ends were cut back, 0 bases at V and 2 bases at J, with 3 bases in the middle. The CDR3 is made up of 14 amino acids. Germline V lookup: CDR1 SGHDT, CDR2 YYEEEE. In DNA, the CDR3 is TGTGCCAGCAGCTTGGATGCCTATAATTCACCCCTCCACTTT. It encodes CASSLDAYNSPLHF.

The V call is TRBV6-1, the J call TRBJ2-7, with 9 bases identical to TRBD1. This CDR3 has 14 residues. V gave up 3 bases and J gave up 5 bases; unmatched junction bases: 5. Germline lookup yields CDR1 MNHNS and CDR2 SASEGT. CDR3 amino acids: CASSERTGDHEQYF. The DNA for the CDR3 is TGTGCCAGCAGTGAGAGGACAGGGGACCACGAGCAGTACTTC.

The CDR3 sequence is CASSMGQNSPLHF. In nucleotides, the CDR3 is TGTGCCAGTAGTATGGGACAGAATTCACCCCTCCACTTT. The J gene is TRBJ1-6, the V gene TRBV19; 7 bases line up with TRBD1. V was clipped by 3 bases and J by 7 bases; unmatched bases: 0. This CDR3 contains 13 residues. Germline V CDR1 and CDR2: LNHDA, SQIVND (reference sequence). The full variable domain, its missing parts supplied by reference TRBV19 and TRBJ1-6, is DGGITQSPKYLFRKEGQNVTLSCEQNLNHDAMYWYRQDPGQGLRLIYYSQIVNDFQKGDIAEGYSVSREKKESFPLTVTSAQKNPTAFYLCASSMGQNSPLHFGNGTRLTVT.

CDR3 coding DNA: TGTGCCAGCAGCGCGGATAACGGGCTCTCTGGAAACACCATATATTTT. Amino acids: CASSADNGLSGNTIYF. This chain joins TRBV7-9 and TRBJ1-3; D unresolved. The CDR3 sequence is 16 residues long. Trimming removed 5 bases at V and 0 bases at J, with 14 bases between. Germline lookup yields CDR1 SEHNR and CDR2 FQNEAQ (reference sequence).

This clone showed up just once. This sequence joins TRBV6-1 and TRBJ1-6; D remains ambiguous. The CDR3 totals 16 residues. Germline V gene sequence: CDR1 MNHNS, CDR2 SASEGT. V was pared by 4 bases and J by 6 bases, with 16 bases between. The CDR3 protein is CASSVAKGRINSPLHF. DNA for the CDR3: TGTGCCAGCAGTGTGGCAAAGGGCCGGATTAATTCACCCCTCCACTTT.

The chain couples TRBV5-8 to TRBJ2-7; D is unclear. Germline CDR1 SGHTS, CDR2 YDEGEE. Trimming took 4 bases from V and 2 from J, leaving 16 bases between them. This CDR3 has 15 amino acids. CDR3 sequence (DNA): TGTGCCAGCAGCCCCCTGACTGAATTGGCCTACGAGCAGTACTTC. It yields the protein CASSPLTELAYEQYF.

The genes are TRBV4-1 and TRBJ1-5; 7 bases agree with TRBD1. The germline CDR1 and CDR2 sequences are MGHRA and YSYEKL. CDR3 length: 16 residues. V was clipped by 1 base and J by 4 bases; unmatched bases: 7. This CDR3 reads CASSQGEGANNQPQHF. The DNA of the CDR3 is TGCGCCAGCAGCCAAGGGGAGGGGGCTAATAATCAGCCCCAGCATTTT.

This clone was detected only a few times. The chain employs TRBV5-5 and TRBJ1-1; 7 bases are a match to TRBD1. Germline V gene lookup returns CDR1 SGHKS and CDR2 YYEKEE (reference sequence). Unmatched junction bases numbered 8, after V lost 4 bases and J lost 2 bases. This CDR3 contains 15 residues. CDR3 sequence reads: CASSPTGQTNTEAFF. The CDR3 DNA reads as TGTGCCAGCAGCCCTACGGGACAGACTAACACTGAAGCTTTCTTT.

This clone was counted a few times. J is TRBJ1-6 and V is TRBV5-6; D remains unclear. With 7 bases removed from V and 6 bases from J, the gap between germline ends came to 17 bases. Per the germline V gene, CDR1 is SGHDT and CDR2 is YYEEEE. The CDR3 has 15 residues. CDR3 coding DNA: TGTGCCAGCCACTCCTTATTGGGGTCTAATTCACCCCTCCACTTT. This sequence encodes CASHSLLGSNSPLHF.

This clone was seen once. The V and J genes are TRBV29-1 and TRBJ2-5; no definite D call. Germline CDR1 is SQVTM and CDR2 is ANQGSEA. The CDR3 totals 13 residues. V lost 0 bases, J lost 2 bases, and 7 bases lay in between. In DNA, the CDR3 is TGCAGCGTTGAAGAGGACGGTCAAGAGACCCAGTACTTC. Encoded protein: CSVEEDGQETQYF.

The chain carries TRBV19 and TRBJ2-7, with 9 bases identical to TRBD2. Germline-derived CDR1 and CDR2 are LNHDA and SQIVND (reference sequence). With 2 bases clipped from V and 3 bases from J, the junction kept 5 bases outside the gene matches. This CDR3 has 15 amino acids. This chain's CDR3 is CASSITGLAGYEQYF. The CDR3 DNA is TGTGCCAGTAGTATAACGGGACTAGCAGGCTACGAGCAGTACTTC.

The chain links TRBV5-4 to TRBJ1-2; tentative D call: TRBD1 (5 bases). V was clipped by 4 bases and J by 6 bases, with 13 bases between them. Germline CDR1 SGHNT, CDR2 YYREEE (reference sequence). The CDR3 is 13 residues long. The CDR3 DNA reads as TGTGCCAGCAGCGCGCAGGGAATTCATGGCTACACCTTC. Its protein is CASSAQGIHGYTF.